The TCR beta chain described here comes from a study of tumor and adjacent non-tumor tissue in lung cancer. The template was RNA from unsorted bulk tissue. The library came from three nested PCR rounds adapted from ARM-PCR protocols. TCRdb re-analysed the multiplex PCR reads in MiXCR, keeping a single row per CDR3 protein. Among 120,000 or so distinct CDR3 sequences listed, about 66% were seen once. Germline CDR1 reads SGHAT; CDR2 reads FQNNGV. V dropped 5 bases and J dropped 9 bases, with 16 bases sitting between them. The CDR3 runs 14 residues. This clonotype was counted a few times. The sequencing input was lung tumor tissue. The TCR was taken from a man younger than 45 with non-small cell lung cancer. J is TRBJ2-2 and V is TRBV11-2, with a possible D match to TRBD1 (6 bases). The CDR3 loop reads CASSARQATRELFF. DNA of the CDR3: TGTGCCAGCAGCGCCCGACAGGCTACCAGGGAGCTGTTTTTT.